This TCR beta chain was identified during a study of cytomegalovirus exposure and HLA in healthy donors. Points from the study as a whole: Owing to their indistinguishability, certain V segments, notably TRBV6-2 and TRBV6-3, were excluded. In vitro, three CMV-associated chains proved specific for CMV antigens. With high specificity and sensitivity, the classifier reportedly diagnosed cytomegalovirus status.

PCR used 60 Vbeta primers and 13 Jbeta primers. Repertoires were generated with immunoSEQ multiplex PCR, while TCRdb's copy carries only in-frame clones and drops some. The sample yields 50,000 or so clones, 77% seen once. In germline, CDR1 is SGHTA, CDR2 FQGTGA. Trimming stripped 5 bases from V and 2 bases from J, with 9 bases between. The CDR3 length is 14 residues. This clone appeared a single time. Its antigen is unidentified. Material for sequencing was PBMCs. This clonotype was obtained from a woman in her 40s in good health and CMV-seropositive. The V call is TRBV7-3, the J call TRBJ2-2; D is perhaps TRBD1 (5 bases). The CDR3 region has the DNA TGTGCCAGCAGCGCAGGGTTAAACACCGGGGAGCTGTTTTTT. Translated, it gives CASSAGLNTGELFF.